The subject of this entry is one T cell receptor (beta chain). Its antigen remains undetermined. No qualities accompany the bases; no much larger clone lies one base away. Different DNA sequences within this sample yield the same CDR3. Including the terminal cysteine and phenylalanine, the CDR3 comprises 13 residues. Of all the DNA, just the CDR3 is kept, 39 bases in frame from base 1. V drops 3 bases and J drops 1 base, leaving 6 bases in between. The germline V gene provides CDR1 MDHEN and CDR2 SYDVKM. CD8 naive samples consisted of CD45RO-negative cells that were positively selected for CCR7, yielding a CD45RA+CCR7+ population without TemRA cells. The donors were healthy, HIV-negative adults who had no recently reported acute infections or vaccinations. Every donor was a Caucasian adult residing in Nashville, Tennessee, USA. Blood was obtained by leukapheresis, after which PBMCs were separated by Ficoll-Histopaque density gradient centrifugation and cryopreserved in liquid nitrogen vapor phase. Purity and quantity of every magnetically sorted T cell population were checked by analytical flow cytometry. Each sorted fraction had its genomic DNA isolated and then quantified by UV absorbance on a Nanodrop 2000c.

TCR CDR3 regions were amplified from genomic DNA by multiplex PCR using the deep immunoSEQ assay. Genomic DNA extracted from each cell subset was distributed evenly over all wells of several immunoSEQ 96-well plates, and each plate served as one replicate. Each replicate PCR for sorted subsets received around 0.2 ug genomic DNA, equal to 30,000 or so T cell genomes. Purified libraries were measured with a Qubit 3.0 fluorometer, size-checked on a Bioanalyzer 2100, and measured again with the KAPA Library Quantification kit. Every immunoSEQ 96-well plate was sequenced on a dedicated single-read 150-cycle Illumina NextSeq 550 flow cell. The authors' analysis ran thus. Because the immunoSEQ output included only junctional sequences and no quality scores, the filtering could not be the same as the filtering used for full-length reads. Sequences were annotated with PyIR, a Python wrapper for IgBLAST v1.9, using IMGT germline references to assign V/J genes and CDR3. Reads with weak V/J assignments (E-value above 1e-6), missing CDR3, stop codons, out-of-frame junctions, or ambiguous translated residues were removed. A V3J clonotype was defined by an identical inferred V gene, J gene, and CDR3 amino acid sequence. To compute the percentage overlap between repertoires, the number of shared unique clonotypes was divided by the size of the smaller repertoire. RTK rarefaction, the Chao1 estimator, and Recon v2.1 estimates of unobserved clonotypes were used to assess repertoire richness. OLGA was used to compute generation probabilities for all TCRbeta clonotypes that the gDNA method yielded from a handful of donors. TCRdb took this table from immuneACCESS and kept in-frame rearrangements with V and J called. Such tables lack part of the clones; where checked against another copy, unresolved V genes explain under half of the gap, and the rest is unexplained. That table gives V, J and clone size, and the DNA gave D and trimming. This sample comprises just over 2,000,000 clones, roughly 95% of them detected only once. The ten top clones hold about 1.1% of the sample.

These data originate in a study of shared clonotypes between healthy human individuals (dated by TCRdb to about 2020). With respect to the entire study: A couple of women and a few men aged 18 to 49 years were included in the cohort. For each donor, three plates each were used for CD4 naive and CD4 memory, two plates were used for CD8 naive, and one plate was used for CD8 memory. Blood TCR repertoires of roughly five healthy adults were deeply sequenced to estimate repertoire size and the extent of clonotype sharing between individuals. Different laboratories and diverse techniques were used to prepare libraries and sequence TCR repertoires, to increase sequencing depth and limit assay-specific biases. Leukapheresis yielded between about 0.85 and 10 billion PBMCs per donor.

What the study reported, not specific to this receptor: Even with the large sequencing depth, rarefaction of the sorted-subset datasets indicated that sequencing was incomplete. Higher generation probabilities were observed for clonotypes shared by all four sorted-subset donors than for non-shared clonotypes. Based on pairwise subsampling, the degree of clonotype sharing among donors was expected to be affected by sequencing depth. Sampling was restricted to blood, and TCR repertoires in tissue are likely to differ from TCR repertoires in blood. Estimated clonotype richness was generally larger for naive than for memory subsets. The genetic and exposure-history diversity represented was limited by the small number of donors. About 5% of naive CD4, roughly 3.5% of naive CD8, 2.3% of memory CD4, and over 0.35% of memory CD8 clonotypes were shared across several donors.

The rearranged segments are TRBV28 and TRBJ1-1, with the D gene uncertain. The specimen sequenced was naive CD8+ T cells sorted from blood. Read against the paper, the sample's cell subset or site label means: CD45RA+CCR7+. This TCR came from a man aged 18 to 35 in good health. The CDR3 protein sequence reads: CASSFRTNTEAFF. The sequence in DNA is TGTGCCAGCAGTTTTCGCACGAACACTGAAGCTTTCTTT.